One TCR beta chain is described in this entry. In the original processing: The assay estimated nucleated cells by amplifying reference gene primers. Repertoires were generated with immunoSEQ multiplex PCR, while TCRdb's copy carries only in-frame clones and drops some. Clone size and V and J calls were adopted from that table, with D and trimming inferred from the DNA. This sample has around 100,000 clones; about 90% occur once, and the top ten carry more than 14%. The entry originates in a study of blood T cell repertoires in COVID-19. Study context: The samples span acute and convalescent COVID-19 from the United States, Italy and Spain. Sample material is recorded as cDNA or gDNA derived from T cells, B-cell-depleted T cells, or PBMCs.

Germline CDR1 is KGHSH and CDR2 is LQKENI. The CDR3 has 16 residues. The J segment lost 1 base and the V segment lost 3 bases, leaving 7 bases of the junction unmatched. This receptor was taken from a man in his fifties with acute or convalescent COVID-19. This rearrangement joins TRBV18 to TRBJ2-3; 7 bases are a match to TRBD1. The sequenced sample consisted of peripheral blood. CDR3 amino acids: CASSPTGTDRTDTQYF. Here the CDR3 DNA reads TGTGCCAGCTCACCTACTGGGACAGACCGCACAGATACGCAGTATTTT.